Below are 17 T cell receptor beta chains sequenced from a single sample in a study of technical replicates of blood from a handful of donors. Some clones are missing from TCRdb's copy, which holds only in-frame ones; the method was immunoSEQ multiplex PCR. The data show tens of thousands of clones, under 95% seen once. Sequencing input: T cells isolated from PBMCs. All receptors come from a human donor in good health.

The V gene is TRBV2, the J gene TRBJ1-5, with a tentative D call TRBD1 (5 bases). Germline assignment: CDR1 SNHLY and CDR2 FYNNEI. Trimming removed 6 bases from V and 0 bases from J, with 12 bases in between. The CDR3 totals 15 residues. CDR3 sequence reads: CASSDRTYSNQPQHF. The CDR3 coding sequence is TGTGCCAGCAGCGACAGAACGTATAGCAATCAGCCCCAGCATTTT.

The chain has TRBV6-4 and TRBJ2-7, with 9 nucleotides matching TRBD2. Germline-derived CDR1 and CDR2 are MRHNA and SNTAGT. The ends lost 2 bases at V and 3 bases at J; junction bases unmatched: 8. The CDR3 has 16 residues. CDR3 sequence (DNA): TGTGCCAGCAGTGACGGGGGGCTAGCGGGGCGCTACGAGCAGTACTTC. Protein sequence: CASSDGGLAGRYEQYF.

The V and J genes are TRBV21-1 and TRBJ2-1; the table's D call of TRBD1 was not tested on the DNA. TRBV21-1 is labeled a pseudogene. This CDR3 is 15 amino acids long. This CDR3 reads CASTNSQGYYNEQFF. DNA of the CDR3: TGTGCCAGCACCAATTCCCAGGGTTACTACAATGAGCAGTTCTTC.

The rearrangement links TRBV6-4 to TRBJ1-1; D not certain. The CDR3 contains 13 residues. Deletions cut 2 bases from V and 1 base from J, with 5 bases between. The V gene's germline CDR1 is MRHNA and CDR2 SNTAGT. The CDR3 loop is CASSDGRNTEAFF. For the CDR3, the DNA is TGTGCCAGCAGTGACGGCAGGAACACTGAAGCTTTCTTT.

The genes are TRBV5-1 and TRBJ1-1; D is undetermined. This CDR3 spans 12 amino acids. Trimming pared 0 bases from V and 5 bases from J, leaving 5 bases between. Germline V lookup: CDR1 SGHRS, CDR2 YFSETQ. CDR3 coding DNA: TGCGCCAGCAGCTTGGGTCTAACTGAAGCTTTCTTT. It is translated as CASSLGLTEAFF.

The CDR3 DNA follows: TGTGCCAGCAGCCAAGAAGGCTCAGGGGGCTTTGGCTACACCTTC. It translates to CASSQEGSGGFGYTF. The chain recombines TRBV4-2 with TRBJ1-2, with 8 bases fitting TRBD1. Losses at the gene ends were 0 bases for V and 7 bases for J; bases not matched to a gene: 7. Germline loops: CDR1 LGHNA, CDR2 YNFKEQ. There are 15 residues in the CDR3.

The chain employs TRBV9 and TRBJ2-5; 11 nucleotides align to TRBD2. The CDR3 is made up of 15 amino acids. The V segment lost 3 bases and the J segment 2 bases; nucleotides outside the gene matches: 3. Looked up from germline, CDR1 is SGDLS and CDR2 is YYNGEE. The CDR3 DNA is TGTGCCAGCAGCGCACTAGCGGGGGCTCAAGAGACCCAGTACTTC. As protein: CASSALAGAQETQYF.

V is TRBV15 and J is TRBJ2-3, with 7 bases aligning to TRBD2. Germline trimming cut 1 base from V and 4 bases from J; bases unmatched to any gene: 11. Germline assignment: CDR1 LNHNV and CDR2 YYDKDF (reference sequence). This CDR3 has 17 amino acids. The CDR3 coding sequence is TGTGCCACCAGCAGAGGGCGGGCTAGCGGCCCCCCAGATACGCAGTATTTT. Translation: CATSRGRASGPPDTQYF.

This CDR3 is CASKNHRDRGLRGEATNEKLFF. The CDR3 DNA reads as TGCGCCAGCAAGAACCACCGGGACAGAGGGTTACGAGGGGAAGCAACTAATGAAAAACTGTTTTTT. The V gene is TRBV10-2, the J gene TRBJ1-4, with TRBD1 matching over 7 bases. Looked up from germline, CDR1 is WSHSY and CDR2 is SAAADI. The CDR3 sequence is 22 residues long. V lost 7 bases to trimming and J lost 0 bases; unmatched junction nucleotides: 26.

V is TRBV27 and J is TRBJ1-1; D perhaps matches TRBD1 (6 bases). The length of the CDR3 is 13 residues. Germline values: CDR1 MNHEY, CDR2 SMNVEV (reference sequence). Deletions cut 5 bases from V and 5 bases from J, with 12 bases between. This CDR3 is CASSEQGWTEAFF. CDR3 nucleotides: TGTGCCAGCAGTGAACAGGGTTGGACTGAAGCTTTCTTT.

V gene TRBV7-6 combines with J gene TRBJ2-7; D may be TRBD1 (6 bases). This CDR3 is built from 16 residues. The V gene lost 5 bases and the J gene lost 1 base, with 18 bases spanning the gap. Germline V gives CDR1 SGHVS, CDR2 FNYEAQ. CDR3 loop: CASSPRTGRFSYEQYF. CDR3 bases: TGTGCCAGCAGCCCCCGCACAGGGCGTTTTTCCTACGAGCAGTACTTC.

The chain links TRBV28 to TRBJ1-2, with 9 positions matching TRBD1. CDR3 size: 13 residues. Germline-derived CDR1 and CDR2 are MDHEN and SYDVKM. The ends lost 5 bases at V and 5 bases at J; junction bases unmatched: 3. The CDR3 sequence: CASSVGQGYGYTF. The CDR3, as DNA: TGTGCCAGCAGTGTAGGACAGGGGTATGGCTACACCTTC.

The chain couples TRBV5-4 to TRBJ2-7, with 15 bases fitting TRBD2. Trimming took 4 bases from V and 2 from J; bases not matched to a gene: 4. Looked up from germline, CDR1 is SGHNT and CDR2 is YYREEE (reference sequence). The CDR3 length is 16 residues. CDR3 sequence reads: CASSTGLAGGTYEQYF. CDR3 DNA sequence: TGTGCCAGCAGCACGGGACTAGCGGGAGGCACCTACGAGCAGTACTTC.

This clone was recorded once. The chain links TRBV9 to TRBJ2-2; 11 nucleotides line up with TRBD1. V shed 3 bases, J shed 5 bases, and the junction held 6 bases outside the gene matches. Germline CDR1 SGDLS, CDR2 YYNGEE. This CDR3 contains 16 residues. CDR3 sequence reads: CASSEGQGVSTGELFF. DNA of the CDR3: TGTGCCAGCAGCGAGGGACAGGGGGTATCGACCGGGGAGCTGTTTTTT.

The chain combines TRBV7-8 with TRBJ1-2; D is ambiguous. The V gene's germline CDR1 is SGHVS and CDR2 FQNEAQ. V was cut by 4 bases and J by 7 bases, with 10 bases left in between. The CDR3 sequence is 12 residues long. CDR3 DNA: TGTGCCAGCAGCTCGTACGGCGGTGGCTACACCTTC. It specifies CASSSYGGGYTF. Drawing the rest from reference TRBV7-8 and TRBJ1-2, the complete variable domain is GAGVSQSPRYKVAKRGQDVALRCDPISGHVSLFWYQQALGQGPEFLTYFQNEAQLDKSGLPSDRFFAERPEGSVSTLKIQRTQQEDSAVYLCASSSYGGGYTFGSGTRLTVV.

The chain is built from TRBV10-1 and TRBJ1-2; 11 bases match TRBD1. This CDR3 spans 16 amino acids. V lost 5 bases, J lost 2 bases, and 7 bases stayed unmatched. In germline, CDR1 is WNHNN, CDR2 SYGVQD (reference sequence). CDR3 amino acids: CASSPGTGGINYGYTF. CDR3 nucleotide sequence: TGCGCCAGCAGTCCCGGGACAGGGGGAATCAACTATGGCTACACCTTC.

V is TRBV7-6 and J is TRBJ2-7, with TRBD2 matching over 7 bases. V was clipped by 3 bases and J by 5 bases; unmatched bases: 7. The germline gives CDR1 SGHVS, CDR2 FNYEAQ. This CDR3 region has 14 residues. The CDR3 here is CASSLSAGSDEQYF. DNA of the CDR3: TGTGCCAGCAGCTTGTCAGCGGGGAGTGACGAGCAGTACTTC.